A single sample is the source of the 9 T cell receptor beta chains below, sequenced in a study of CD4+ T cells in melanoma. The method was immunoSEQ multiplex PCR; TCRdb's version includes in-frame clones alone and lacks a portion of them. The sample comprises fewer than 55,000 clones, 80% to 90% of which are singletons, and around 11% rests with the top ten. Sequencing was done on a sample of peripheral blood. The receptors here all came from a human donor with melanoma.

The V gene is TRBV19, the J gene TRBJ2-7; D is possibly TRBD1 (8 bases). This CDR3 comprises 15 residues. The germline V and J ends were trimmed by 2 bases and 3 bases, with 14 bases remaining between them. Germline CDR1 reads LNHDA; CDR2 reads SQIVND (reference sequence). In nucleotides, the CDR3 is TGTGCCAGTAGTATAAGCGGGACAGGTCTCTACGAGCAGTACTTC. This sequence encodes CASSISGTGLYEQYF. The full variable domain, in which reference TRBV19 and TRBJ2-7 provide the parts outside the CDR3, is DGGITQSPKYLFRKEGQNVTLSCEQNLNHDAMYWYRQDPGQGLRLIYYSQIVNDFQKGDIAEGYSVSREKKESFPLTVTSAQKNPTAFYLCASSISGTGLYEQYFGPGTRLTVT.

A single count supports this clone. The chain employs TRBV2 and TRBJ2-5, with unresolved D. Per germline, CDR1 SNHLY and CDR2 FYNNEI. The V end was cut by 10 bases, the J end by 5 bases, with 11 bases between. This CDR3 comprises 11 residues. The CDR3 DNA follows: TGTGCCACGGGCCGGCGGGAGACCCAGTACTTC. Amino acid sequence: CATGRRETQYF.

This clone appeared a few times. This CDR3 is CASNQGWGASTGELFF. The CDR3 DNA sequence: TGTGCCAGTAACCAAGGGTGGGGGGCATCAACCGGGGAGCTGTTTTTT. V is TRBV19 and J is TRBJ2-2; either TRBD1 or TRBD2 may fit D (6 bases each). The CDR3 runs 16 residues. Per the germline V gene, CDR1 is LNHDA and CDR2 is SQIVND (reference sequence). Trimming pared 7 bases from V and 5 bases from J, leaving 20 bases between.

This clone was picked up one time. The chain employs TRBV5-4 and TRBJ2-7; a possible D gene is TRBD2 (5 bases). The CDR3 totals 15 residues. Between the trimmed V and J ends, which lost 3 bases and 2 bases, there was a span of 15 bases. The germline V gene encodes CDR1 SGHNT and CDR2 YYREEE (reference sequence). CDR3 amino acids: CASSSGSSAPYEQYF. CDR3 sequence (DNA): TGTGCCAGCAGCTCGGGGTCCTCGGCCCCCTACGAGCAGTACTTC.

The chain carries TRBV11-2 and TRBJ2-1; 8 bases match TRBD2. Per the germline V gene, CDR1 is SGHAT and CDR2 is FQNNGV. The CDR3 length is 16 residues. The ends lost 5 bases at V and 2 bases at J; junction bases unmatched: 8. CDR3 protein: CASSIIAGPPYNEQFF. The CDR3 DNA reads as TGTGCCAGCAGCATCATAGCGGGACCTCCCTACAATGAGCAGTTCTTC.

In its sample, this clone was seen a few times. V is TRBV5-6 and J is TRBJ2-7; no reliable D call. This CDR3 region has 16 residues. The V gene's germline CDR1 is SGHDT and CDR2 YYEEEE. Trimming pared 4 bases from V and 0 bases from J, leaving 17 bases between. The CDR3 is CASSHFRADRSYEQYF. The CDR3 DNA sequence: TGTGCCAGCAGCCACTTTAGGGCAGACCGCTCCTACGAGCAGTACTTC.

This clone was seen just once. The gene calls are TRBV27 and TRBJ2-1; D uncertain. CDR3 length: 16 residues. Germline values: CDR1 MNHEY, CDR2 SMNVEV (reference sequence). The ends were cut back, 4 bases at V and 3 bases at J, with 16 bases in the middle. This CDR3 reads CASSSPGPRVYNEQFF. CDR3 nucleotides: TGTGCCAGCAGTTCCCCCGGCCCAAGAGTCTACAATGAGCAGTTCTTC.

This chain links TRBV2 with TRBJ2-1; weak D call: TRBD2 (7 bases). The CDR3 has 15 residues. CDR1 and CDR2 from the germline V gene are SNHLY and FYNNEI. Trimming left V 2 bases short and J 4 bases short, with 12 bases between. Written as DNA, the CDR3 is TGTGCCAGCAGTGAAAGGAGGGGGGGATACAATGAGCAGTTCTTC. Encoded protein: CASSERRGGYNEQFF.

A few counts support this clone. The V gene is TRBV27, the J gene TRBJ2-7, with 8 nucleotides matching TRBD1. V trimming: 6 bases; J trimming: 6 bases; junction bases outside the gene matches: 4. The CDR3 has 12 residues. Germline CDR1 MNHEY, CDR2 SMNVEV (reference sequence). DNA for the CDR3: TGTGCCAGCAGCCTAACAGGGGGCGAGCAGTACTTC. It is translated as CASSLTGGEQYF.